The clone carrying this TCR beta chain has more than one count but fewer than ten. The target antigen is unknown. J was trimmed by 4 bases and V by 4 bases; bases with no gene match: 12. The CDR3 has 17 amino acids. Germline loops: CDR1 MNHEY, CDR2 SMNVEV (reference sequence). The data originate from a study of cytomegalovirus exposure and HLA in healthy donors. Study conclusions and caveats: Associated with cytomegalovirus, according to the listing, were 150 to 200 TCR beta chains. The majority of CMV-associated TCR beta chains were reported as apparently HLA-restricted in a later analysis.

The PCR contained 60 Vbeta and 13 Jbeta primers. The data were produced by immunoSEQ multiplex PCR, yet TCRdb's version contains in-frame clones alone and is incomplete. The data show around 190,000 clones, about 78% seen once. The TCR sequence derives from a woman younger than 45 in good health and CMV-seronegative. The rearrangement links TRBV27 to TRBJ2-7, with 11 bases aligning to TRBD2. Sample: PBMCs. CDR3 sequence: CASSSAFLLAGEYEQYF. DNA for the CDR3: TGTGCCAGCAGTTCAGCCTTTTTACTAGCGGGAGAGTACGAGCAGTACTTC.